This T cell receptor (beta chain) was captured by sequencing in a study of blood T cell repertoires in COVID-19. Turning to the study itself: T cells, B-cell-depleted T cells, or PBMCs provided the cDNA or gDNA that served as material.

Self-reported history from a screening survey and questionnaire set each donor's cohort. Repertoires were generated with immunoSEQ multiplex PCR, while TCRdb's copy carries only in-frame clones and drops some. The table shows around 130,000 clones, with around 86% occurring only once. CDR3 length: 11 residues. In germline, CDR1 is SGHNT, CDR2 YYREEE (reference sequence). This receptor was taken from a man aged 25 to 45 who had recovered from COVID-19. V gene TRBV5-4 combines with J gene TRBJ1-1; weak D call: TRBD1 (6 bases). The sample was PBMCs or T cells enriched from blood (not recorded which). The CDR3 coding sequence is TGTGCAGAGGGGGAGAACACTGAAGCTTTCTTT. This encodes CAEGENTEAFF.